This record covers a single TCR beta chain. Its antigen is unidentified. The read ends 3 residues before the CDR3 terminus; that terminus is restored from the germline J gene. The sample is drawn from a study of T cells in women clearing cervical HPV infection. Whole-study context: Donors had HPV16-related CIN3 or worse; 2 had invasive cancer. HLA type stays a possible confounder, typing being limited. For cases, blood was sampled a median about 140 days after lesion detection, interquartile range roughly 85 to 200 days.

Profiling relied on immunoSEQ multiplex PCR, and the TCRdb table lists in-frame clones only, not all of them. The sample yields approximately 32,000 clones, of which the top ten take up less than 8.5%. Unmatched junction bases numbered 8, after V lost 4 bases and J lost 4 bases. Germline loops: CDR1 LGHNA, CDR2 YNFKEQ. The CDR3 runs to 16 residues. The study, taken as a whole, reports: Repertoire richness, not evenness, was significantly elevated in CIN3+ cases versus controls.

The V gene is TRBV4-2, the J gene TRBJ2-2, with TRBD1 identical over 8 bases. The sample was blood buffy coat. The sequence was obtained from a woman aged 18-69 years with a cervical HPV16 infection that either progressed to CIN3+ or cleared (not recorded which). The CDR3 DNA, read in part, is TGTGCCAGCAGCCGGACGGACAGGGAGAGCACCGGGGAG. This codes for CASSRTDRESTGE. The CDR3 reads in full as CASSRTDRESTGELFF.